Sequencing of this T cell receptor (beta chain) was carried out in a study of blood T cell repertoires in COVID-19. Across the whole study: Specimens from acute and convalescent COVID-19 originated in the United States, Italy and Spain. Sample material is recorded as cDNA or gDNA derived from T cells, B-cell-depleted T cells, or PBMCs.

In the original workflow: Amplification from reference gene primers served as the basis for estimated nucleated cell counts. The protocol was immunoSEQ multiplex PCR, while the TCRdb copy is restricted to in-frame clones and leaves out a portion. Clone size and the V and J calls come from that table; the DNA yielded D and trimming. The table includes about 260,000 clones, about nine tenths detected once. Germline V gives CDR1 LNHDA, CDR2 SQIVND (reference sequence). This CDR3 region has 16 residues. V lost 3 bases and J lost 3, with 17 bases in between. This chain uses TRBV19 with TRBJ1-1, with unresolved D. The sequence derives from a woman in her 40s who had recovered from COVID-19. Sequenced: peripheral blood. CDR3 sequence: CASSIIMLGADTEAFF. CDR3 sequence (DNA): TGTGCCAGTAGTATCATCATGTTAGGAGCGGACACTGAAGCTTTCTTT.